This T cell receptor (beta chain) was observed in a study of chemoradiotherapy in HPV16-positive cancers. Study-wide points: Functional assays defining HPV-specific T cells used only a couple of HPV16-positive patients.

The repertoire was sequenced with immunoSEQ multiplex PCR; TCRdb's copy has only in-frame clones and lacks some. Of over 10,000 clones detected, 75% to 90% appear once; the ten largest clones hold about a fifth. A note on this clone: Its antigen is unknown.

Trimming took off 5 bases at V and 2 bases at J, with 12 bases between the two ends. CDR1 is SEHNR and CDR2 is FQNEAQ in the germline V gene (reference sequence). The CDR3 contains 14 residues. The genes are TRBV7-9 and TRBJ2-5, with a weak D call TRBD1 (7 bases). This receptor was obtained from a human donor with HPV-associated anogenital cancer. The specimen comprised blood, sampled from a patient who underwent chemoradiotherapy. CDR3 amino acids: CASSLQGRQETQYF. CDR3 nucleotide sequence: TGTGCCAGCAGCCTACAGGGGAGGCAAGAGACCCAGTACTTC.